The sequence of this TCR beta chain was determined in a study of blood T cell repertoires in COVID-19. Across the whole study: Sites across the United States, Italy and Spain contributed samples from acute and convalescent COVID-19.

Original methodology: Amplification of reference gene primers was used by the study to estimate nucleated cell counts. Measured with immunoSEQ multiplex PCR; TCRdb has only the in-frame clones, and not every one. V, J and clone size were drawn from that table, and D and trimming were deduced from the DNA. The repertoire holds approximately 50,000 clones, with about nine tenths as singletons. The CDR3 covers 15 residues. Trimming shortened V by 0 bases and J by 7 bases, and 16 bases separated the two germline ends. CDR1 and CDR2 from the germline V gene are SGDLS and YYNGEE. The sequenced material came from peripheral blood. The rearrangement links TRBV9 to TRBJ1-2; maybe TRBD1 (5 bases). The receptor comes from a woman older than 75 with acute or convalescent COVID-19. CDR3 coding DNA: TGTGCCAGCAGCGTAGGAGTAGGAGGGGCCGGTGGCTACACCTTC. As protein: CASSVGVGGAGGYTF.